This is a list of T cell receptor beta chains from one sample in a study of cytomegalovirus exposure and HLA in healthy donors. Profiling relied on immunoSEQ multiplex PCR, and the TCRdb table lists in-frame clones only, not all of them. The sample contains about 150,000 clones, 80% of which appear only once. Input material: PBMCs. All receptors derive from a male donor in good health and CMV-seropositive. Both conserved end residues are part of each CDR3. A D gene is named only where the DNA matches it firmly. Clone sizes are given selectively: once, few, many, or a class where the clone is expanded.

size: NA
V: TRBV7-9
J: TRBJ1-6
D: NA
DNA: TGTGCCAGCAGCTTACTCCGTTCACCCCTCCACTTT
CDR3: CASSLLRSPLHF

size: NA
V: TRBV6-1
J: TRBJ1-3
D: NA
DNA: TGTGCCAGCAGTTATTCTAGCTCTGGAAACACCATATATTTT
CDR3: CASSYSSSGNTIYF

size: NA
V: TRBV5-1
J: TRBJ2-7
D: TRBD1
DNA: TGCGCCAGCAGCTTCCCCGGGACAGGGGACTACGAGCAGTACTTC
CDR3: CASSFPGTGDYEQYF

size: NA
V: TRBV2
J: TRBJ2-2
D: NA
DNA: TGTGCCAGCAGGAGAAACACCGGGGAGCTGTTTTTT
CDR3: CASRRNTGELFF

size: NA
V: TRBV6-6
J: TRBJ1-6
D: NA
DNA: TGTGCCAGCAGCCCGGTCAGGCAGGGTAATTCACCCCTCCACTTT
CDR3: CASSPVRQGNSPLHF

size: few
V: TRBV5-6
J: TRBJ2-7
D: NA
DNA: TGTTCCTCGGGATCCTCCTACGAGCAGTACTTC
CDR3: CSSGSSYEQYF

size: NA
V: TRBV5-4
J: TRBJ2-7
D: TRBD2
DNA: TGTGCCAGCGGAGCGGGAGGGCGGAACGAGCAGTACTTC
CDR3: CASGAGGRNEQYF

size: few
V: TRBV6-5
J: TRBJ2-5
D: TRBD1
DNA: TGTGCCAGCAGTGGACGGACAGGGGGCGGGGAGACCCAGTACTTC
CDR3: CASSGRTGGGETQYF

size: NA
V: TRBV6-1
J: TRBJ2-7
D: TRBD2
DNA: TGTGCCAGCAGAGCGGGACTAGCGTCGGACGAGCAGTACTTC
CDR3: CASRAGLASDEQYF

size: NA
V: TRBV10-3
J: TRBJ2-3
D: TRBD2
DNA: TGTGCCATCAGTGACCGACTAGCGGGCACAGATACGCAGTATTTT
CDR3: CAISDRLAGTDTQYF

size: NA
V: TRBV10-3
J: TRBJ2-7
D: TRBD1
DNA: TGTGCCACCGCCGGACAGGGGGCCTACGAGCAGTACTTC
CDR3: CATAGQGAYEQYF

size: NA
V: TRBV6-4
J: TRBJ2-1
D: NA
DNA: TGTGCCAGCAGTAAAACCGGGACTGGGGAGCAGTTCTTC
CDR3: CASSKTGTGEQFF

size: NA
V: TRBV30
J: TRBJ2-1
D: NA
DNA: TGTGCCTGGCGTCCTATATTGAGTGAGCAGTTCTTC
CDR3: CAWRPILSEQFF

size: NA
V: TRBV30
J: TRBJ2-3
D: NA
DNA: TGTGCCTGGGGTCCGGGCGGGACCACAGATACGCAGTATTTT
CDR3: CAWGPGGTTDTQYF

size: few
V: TRBV27
J: TRBJ1-5
D: NA
DNA: TGTGCCAGCAGTCGGACAGCCGATAGCAATCAGCCCCAGCATTTT
CDR3: CASSRTADSNQPQHF

size: once
V: TRBV7-2
J: TRBJ1-6
D: NA
DNA: TGTGCCAGCAGCCCGGGACTTAATTCACCCCTCCACTTT
CDR3: CASSPGLNSPLHF

size: once
V: TRBV29-1
J: TRBJ2-7
D: NA
DNA: TGCAGCGTTATCGACACGACCGCCGAGCAGTACTTC
CDR3: CSVIDTTAEQYF

size: NA
V: TRBV19
J: TRBJ1-5
D: TRBD1
DNA: TGTGCCAGTGGTAACAGGGGTATGGGTCAGCCCCAGCATTTT
CDR3: CASGNRGMGQPQHF

size: NA
V: TRBV4-3
J: TRBJ2-7
D: NA
DNA: TGCGCCAGCAGCCAAGGCCCTTACTCCGAGCAGTACTTC
CDR3: CASSQGPYSEQYF

size: NA
V: TRBV28
J: TRBJ1-5
D: NA
DNA: TGTGCCAGCGCCTGGCTTCAGCCCCAGCATTTT
CDR3: CASAWLQPQHF

size: NA
V: TRBV2
J: TRBJ1-4
D: TRBD1
DNA: TGTGCCAGCAGTGAAGCTCGGGGACAGGGGGGGGGTGAAAAACTGTTTTTT
CDR3: CASSEARGQGGGEKLFF

size: NA
V: TRBV6-1
J: TRBJ1-1
D: NA
DNA: TGTGCCAGCAGCCCCGGGGTCTCGTTCTTT
CDR3: CASSPGVSFF

size: NA
V: TRBV5-1
J: TRBJ1-5
D: NA
DNA: TGCGCCAGCAGCAAGACAGTGGATCAGCCCCAGCATTTT
CDR3: CASSKTVDQPQHF

size: NA
V: TRBV30
J: TRBJ2-1
D: TRBD2
DNA: TGTGCCTGGAGCGGAATTACGGGACTAGCGTTTTATGAGCAGTTCTTC
CDR3: CAWSGITGLAFYEQFF

size: NA
V: TRBV19
J: TRBJ2-3
D: TRBD2
DNA: TGTGCCAGTAGCTTATGGGCGGGAGGGGCGCCCACAGATACGCAGTATTTT
CDR3: CASSLWAGGAPTDTQYF

size: NA
V: TRBV30
J: TRBJ2-3
D: TRBD2
DNA: TGTGCCTGGAACCGTTTAGCGGGTACCACAGATACGCAGTATTTT
CDR3: CAWNRLAGTTDTQYF

size: few
V: TRBV2
J: TRBJ2-7
D: NA
DNA: TGTGCCAGCAGTGAAGCGAATAGGGGGGGAGGCGAGCAGTACTTC
CDR3: CASSEANRGGGEQYF

size: NA
V: TRBV6-6
J: TRBJ2-3
D: NA
DNA: TGTGCCAGCAGTACTTCCTCTAGCGTTAGCACAGATACGCAGTATTTT
CDR3: CASSTSSSVSTDTQYF

size: NA
V: TRBV30
J: TRBJ1-6
D: NA
DNA: TGTGCCTGGAGTGTACAGGGTAGGGATTCACCCCTCCACTTT
CDR3: CAWSVQGRDSPLHF

size: NA
V: TRBV6-1
J: TRBJ1-2
D: TRBD1
DNA: TGTGCCAGCGGGACAGGCGGAGACTTAGGCTACACCTTC
CDR3: CASGTGGDLGYTF

size: few
V: TRBV5-6
J: TRBJ1-2
D: NA
DNA: TGTGCCAGCAGCTTGGTAGCTGGGTACTATGGCTACACCTTC
CDR3: CASSLVAGYYGYTF

size: NA
V: TRBV2
J: TRBJ1-2
D: TRBD1
DNA: TGTGCCAGCAGGGGAGTGGGACAGATAAACTATGGCTACACCTTC
CDR3: CASRGVGQINYGYTF

size: NA
V: TRBV7-3
J: TRBJ1-2
D: NA
DNA: TGTGCCAGCAGCCCCGGTCCCGGGGTTGGTGGCTACACCTTC
CDR3: CASSPGPGVGGYTF

size: NA
V: TRBV23-1
J: TRBJ2-7
D: TRBD2
DNA: TGCGCCAGCAGTATCCATGGACTAGAAGAGCAGTACTTC
CDR3: CASSIHGLEEQYF

size: NA
V: TRBV2
J: TRBJ2-7
D: NA
DNA: TGTGCCAGCACCAACTACGAGCAGTACTTC
CDR3: CASTNYEQYF

size: NA
V: TRBV4-2
J: TRBJ2-7
D: NA
DNA: TGTGCCAGCAGCCAAGACTTAGGAGCCAAGGGGGGGATGTACTACGAGCAGTACTTC
CDR3: CASSQDLGAKGGMYYEQYF

size: NA
V: TRBV19
J: TRBJ2-1
D: TRBD2
DNA: TGTGCCAGTAGTCTCGGACTAGCGGGAGATGAGCAGTTCTTC
CDR3: CASSLGLAGDEQFF